The sample holds many counts of the clone carrying this T cell receptor (beta chain). Antigen: not known. Indicated time point: persistent/refractory GD, antithyroid drugs over 5 years with positive TRAb. Extracted PBMC RNA gave rise to the TCR library. Construction of the TCR beta libraries employed iRepertoire HTBI primers in conjunction with Arm-PCR of CDR3 regions. Each CDR3 protein gets one entry after TCRdb re-called the multiplex PCR reads with MiXCR. The repertoire holds fewer than 400,000 distinct CDR3 sequences, with roughly a fifth as singletons. This entry comes from a study of regulatory T cells in long-lasting Graves disease. Findings of the study overall: Those with persistent Graves' had less TCR diversity than newly diagnosed patients.

This CDR3 is 13 amino acids long. Per germline, CDR1 SNHLY and CDR2 FYNNEI. The ends were cut back, 6 bases at V and 6 bases at J, with 14 bases in the middle. Sequencing was performed on peripheral blood mononuclear cells (PBMCs), taken when the disease was refractory, from a patient treated with antithyroid drugs. The chain combines TRBV2 with TRBJ1-1, with D possibly being TRBD1 (6 bases). This clonotype originated in a female donor with Graves disease. In DNA, the CDR3 is TGTGCCAGCAGCCTCACAGGGCGACCTGAAGCTTTCTTT. Protein sequence: CASSLTGRPEAFF.